Listed below are T cell receptor beta chains from one sample, sequenced in a study of shared T cell receptors in the human thymus. Sequencing was performed with immunoSEQ multiplex PCR; in TCRdb, only in-frame clones are kept and a portion is missing. The sample lists hundreds of thousands of clones, about four fifths occurring once. The sample was also linked to a second study, of human thymus T cells.

Sequenced material: thymocytes. The receptor set was obtained from a boy in the first two years of life with a congenital heart defect. CDR3s include the opening cysteine and the closing phenylalanine or tryptophan. D genes are given only for firm matches. Clone size appears in some rows only: once, few, many, or a class for an expanded clone.

>TRBJ2-1|-|-|TRBV29-1
TGCAGCGTTGAAGCCCCCCCCCGACAGTGTAGCTCCTACAATGAGCAGTTCTTC
CSVEAPPRQCSSYNEQFF
>TRBJ2-3|TRBD2|few|TRBV7-6
TGTGCCAGCAGTTCTACCACACTAGCGGGATATTTGGCAGATACGCAGTATTTT
CASSSTTLAGYLADTQYF
>TRBJ2-4|-|-|TRBV4-1
TGCGCCAGCAGCCAAGATCTCGGAGCCAAAAACATTCAGTACTTC
CASSQDLGAKNIQYF
>TRBJ2-2|-|-|TRBV7-2
TGTGCCAGCAGCTTAGCTCTCCGCACCGGGGAGCTGTTTTTT
CASSLALRTGELFF
>TRBJ2-2|TRBD2|-|TRBV6-5
TGTGCCAGCACTAGCGGGAGGCACACCGGGGAGCTGTTTTTT
CASTSGRHTGELFF
>TRBJ2-3|TRBD1|-|TRBV11-2
TGTGCCAGCAGCTTAAATCTCGTCGAGGGGGCGCGGGCAGATACGCAGTATTTT
CASSLNLVEGARADTQYF
>TRBJ2-6|-|-|TRBV10-3
TGTGCCATCAGTCGCACCTATCACCGCTCTGGGGCCAACGTCCTGACTTTC
CAISRTYHRSGANVLTF
>TRBJ1-3|-|once|TRBV7-2
TGTGCCAGCAGCCCAACGCAGGGGATCAACTCTGGAAACACCATATATTTT
CASSPTQGINSGNTIYF
>TRBJ2-1|-|few|TRBV5-1
TGCGCCAGCAGCTTGGCCGGGACAAAGTTCTACAATGAGCAGTTCTTC
CASSLAGTKFYNEQFF
>TRBJ2-7|TRBD2|-|TRBV28
TGTGCCAGCAGTTTAGGGAGACGGGAGGGCTTGTACGAGCAGTACTTC
CASSLGRREGLYEQYF
>TRBJ2-1|TRBD1|few|TRBV29-1
TGCAGCGTGGGACAGGGGCCCAAGCCCGATGAGCAGTTCTTC
CSVGQGPKPDEQFF
>TRBJ2-3|TRBD2|-|TRBV4-1
TGCGCCAGCAGCCACAGACTCGGGACTAGCGGGATTGTTGGGACAGATACGCAGTATTTT
CASSHRLGTSGIVGTDTQYF
>TRBJ2-1|-|-|TRBV6-1
TGTGCCAGCAGTGGCGTGGGGGCCCCTTACAATGAGCAGTTCTTC
CASSGVGAPYNEQFF
>TRBJ1-1|TRBD1|-|TRBV6-5
TGTGCCAGCAGTTACACAGGGGGGGAGGAAGCTTTCTTT
CASSYTGGEEAFF
>TRBJ2-7|TRBD1|-|TRBV4-1
TGCGCCAGCAGCCATCATAAGAGCGGGACAGGGAAATACGAGCAGTACTTC
CASSHHKSGTGKYEQYF
>TRBJ2-5|TRBD2|once|TRBV15
TGTGCCACCAGCAGACCCTGGCGGGGGTACCAAGAGACCCAGTACTTC
CATSRPWRGYQETQYF
>TRBJ2-3|TRBD2|once|TRBV6-6
TGTGCCAGCAGACCCACCTGGGCTAGCGGGGTAGTTACGCAGTATTTT
CASRPTWASGVVTQYF
>TRBJ2-7|TRBD2|-|TRBV2
TGTGCCAGCAGTGAAGCGTGGGGACTAGCGGCAAAGCAGTACTTC
CASSEAWGLAAKQYF
>TRBJ2-5|TRBD1|once|TRBV11-2
TGTGCCAGCAGCCTGACAGGGCTAGAGACCCAGTACTTC
CASSLTGLETQYF
>TRBJ2-7|TRBD1|-|TRBV5-1
TGCGCCAGCAGCTTGGTAGGGAAGGGACAGGACTACTACGAGCAGTACTTC
CASSLVGKGQDYYEQYF
>TRBJ2-6|-|-|TRBV10-3
TGTGCCATCAGGGAGGACGACCAGGGGTCCGCTGGGGCCAACGTCCTGACTTTC
CAIREDDQGSAGANVLTF
>TRBJ2-7|-|once|TRBV5-4
TGTGCCAGCAGCGGCCATACCCACGAGCAGTACTTC
CASSGHTHEQYF
>TRBJ1-1|-|once|TRBV9
TGTGCCAGCAGCGTAGGTCGGGGGAGGAACACTGAAGCTTTCTTT
CASSVGRGRNTEAFF
>TRBJ1-2|TRBD1|-|TRBV23-1
TGCGCCAGCAGTCAATCCACCCCTTGGACAGGGTCCGGCTACACCTTC
CASSQSTPWTGSGYTF
>TRBJ2-7|TRBD2|once|TRBV7-9
TGTGCCGTCCTAGCGGACCAAGGGGTCGAGCAGTACTTC
CAVLADQGVEQYF
>TRBJ2-1|TRBD1|-|TRBV11-2
TGTGCCAGCAGCACAGCGCCCGGGACAGGGGACCCCAATGAGCAGTTCTTC
CASSTAPGTGDPNEQFF
>TRBJ2-1|TRBD2|-|TRBV7-2
TGTGCCAGCAGCTCCTCCGGGGGGCGGGAGGATTACAATGAGCAGTTCTTC
CASSSSGGREDYNEQFF
>TRBJ2-2|-|-|TRBV5-5
TGTGCCAGCAGCTTGGGGACAAACACCGGGGAGCTGTTTTTT
CASSLGTNTGELFF
>TRBJ2-2|TRBD2|-|TRBV14
TGTGCCAGCAGCCAAGATTGGGTACGGGAGGCCTCTAGGCCCGGGGAGCTGTTTTTT
CASSQDWVREASRPGELFF
>TRBJ2-7|TRBD1|-|TRBV27
TGTGCCAGCAGTTTATTCCCCGTCCAGGGGGCAATGTTGAGGGAGCCGCAGTACTTC
CASSLFPVQGAMLREPQYF
>TRBJ2-1|TRBD2|-|TRBV29-1
TGCAGCGTCGGGGGGAGGCACTCCTACAATGAGCAGTTCTTC
CSVGGRHSYNEQFF
>TRBJ1-1|TRBD1|-|TRBV5-1
TGCGCCAGTTCGACAGGGGCGGGTGAAGCTTTCTTT
CASSTGAGEAFF
>TRBJ1-2|-|-|TRBV19
TGTGCCAGTAGCCGGGGAGAATTTCATGGCTACACCTTC
CASSRGEFHGYTF
>TRBJ2-7|TRBD2|-|TRBV7-2
TGTGCCAGCAGCGAGGGGATCACTAGCGGGGGCTACGAGCAGTACTTC
CASSEGITSGGYEQYF
>TRBJ2-6|-|-|TRBV19
TGTGCCAGTAGCAAAGAATGGGGCGGAGTCTCTGGGGCCAACGTCCTGACTTTC
CASSKEWGGVSGANVLTF
>TRBJ2-7|-|-|TRBV5-1
TGCGCCAGCAGCTTGACCCACCAGGCAGTACCTACCTACGAGCAGTACTTC
CASSLTHQAVPTYEQYF
>TRBJ2-2|TRBD1|-|TRBV7-9
TGTGCCAGCAGCTTAAGGGACAGGGCGAACACCGGGGAGCTGTTTTTT
CASSLRDRANTGELFF
>TRBJ2-1|TRBD2|-|TRBV18
TGTGCCAGCTCACCAGCACTAGCGGGAGCCTACAATGAGCAGTTCTTC
CASSPALAGAYNEQFF
>TRBJ2-1|TRBD2|-|TRBV5-4
TGTGCCAGCAGCCCCGGGACAGTCGCTAGCGGGAGGCACCTCAATGAGCAGTTCTTC
CASSPGTVASGRHLNEQFF
>TRBJ1-2|-|few|TRBV25-1
TGTGCCAGCAGACCCGACAGAAACTATGGCTACACCTTC
CASRPDRNYGYTF
>TRBJ1-3|-|-|TRBV11-2
TGTGCCAGCAGCTTAAGTTGGACTCTTGGAAACACCATATATTTT
CASSLSWTLGNTIYF
>TRBJ2-3|TRBD2|few|TRBV6-4
TGTGCCAGCAAACCGACTAGCGAGACCACAGATACGCAGTATTTT
CASKPTSETTDTQYF
>TRBJ1-1|TRBD1|-|TRBV6-5
TGTGCCAGCAGTTACCCGGGACAGATGAACACTGAAGCTTTCTTT
CASSYPGQMNTEAFF
>TRBJ1-2|TRBD1|-|TRBV4-3
TGCGCCAGCAGCCAGGGGACAGGGATTGGGGGCTACACCTTC
CASSQGTGIGGYTF
>TRBJ2-7|-|-|TRBV28
TGTGCCAGCAGCCCGGACATGCTGAGCTCCTACGAGCAGTACTTC
CASSPDMLSSYEQYF
>TRBJ2-4|-|-|TRBV4-1
TGCGCCAGCAGCCAAGTCGGCAGAGATGAGGACATTCAGTACTTC
CASSQVGRDEDIQYF
>TRBJ2-3|TRBD2|-|TRBV5-4
TGTGCCAGCAGCTCGGGGGGGGCGACAGATACGCAGTATTTT
CASSSGGATDTQYF
>TRBJ2-7|TRBD1|-|TRBV5-3
TGTGCCAGAAGCATAAGCCGAACTGACAGGGGCCACGAGCAGTACTTC
CARSISRTDRGHEQYF
>TRBJ1-1|TRBD1|-|TRBV15
TGTGCCACCAGCGCGGGGACAGGGGGTTTGAACACTGAAGCTTTCTTT
CATSAGTGGLNTEAFF
>TRBJ1-1|-|-|TRBV2
TGTGCCAGCAGAAGAAGGGGTGACGGCGTGAACACTGAAGCTTTCTTT
CASRRRGDGVNTEAFF
>TRBJ1-5|TRBD1|once|TRBV23-1
TGCGCCAGCAGCGTGGCGAGACAGGGGGATCAGCCCCAGCATTTT
CASSVARQGDQPQHF
>TRBJ2-3|TRBD2|once|TRBV6-1
TGTGCCAGCGGGGGTCGAGCGGGAGAAACAGATACGCAGTATTTT
CASGGRAGETDTQYF
>TRBJ1-4|-|-|TRBV28
TGTGCCAGCAGTTTATGCGCACCCCAGCAGGCAGCAGCAACTAATGAAAAACTGTTTTTT
CASSLCAPQQAAATNEKLFF